This T cell receptor (beta chain) was captured in a study of shared clonotypes between healthy human individuals. Some clones are missing from TCRdb's copy, which holds only in-frame ones; the method was immunoSEQ multiplex PCR. Of hundreds of thousands of clones in the sample, 85% to 95% were seen once. V dropped 5 bases and J dropped 7; count of bases not matched to a gene: 8. The CDR3 is made up of 14 amino acids. In germline, CDR1 is SGHRS, CDR2 YFSETQ. Study outcomes and limitations: Naive CD4 clonotypes overlapped across a few donors at roughly 5.1%. When compared with the clonotypes that were shared by all four sorted-subset donors, the non-shared clonotypes turned out to have lower generation probabilities.

Naive CD8 cells comprised CD45RO-negative, CCR7-positively selected cells, excluding terminally differentiated effector memory CD45RA+ cells. With respect to this clone: Its antigen is currently unknown.

The specimen sequenced was naive CD8+ T cells sorted from blood. The chain has TRBV5-1 and TRBJ2-7; 11 bases line up with TRBD1. The receptor's source is a woman in her twenties or thirties in good health. The DNA of the CDR3 is TGCGCCAGCAGTTGGACAGGGGGCCCTCAGGAGCAGTACTTC. This gives the protein CASSWTGGPQEQYF.